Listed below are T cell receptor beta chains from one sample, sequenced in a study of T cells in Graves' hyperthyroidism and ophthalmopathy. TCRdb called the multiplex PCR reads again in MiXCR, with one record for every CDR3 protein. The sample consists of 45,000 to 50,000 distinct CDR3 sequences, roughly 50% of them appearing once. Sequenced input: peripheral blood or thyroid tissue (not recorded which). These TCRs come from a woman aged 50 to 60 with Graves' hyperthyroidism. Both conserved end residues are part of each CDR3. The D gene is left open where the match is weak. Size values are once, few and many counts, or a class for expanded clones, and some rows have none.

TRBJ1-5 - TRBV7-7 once TGTGCTAGCAGCTTAGGGTTCGGGGAAGAGACCCAGCATTTT CASSLGFGEETQHF
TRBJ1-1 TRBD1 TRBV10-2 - TGCGCCAGCAGTGGGACAGGCCTTGGGGCTTTCTTT CASSGTGLGAFF
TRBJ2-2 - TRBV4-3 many TGCGCCAGCAGCCAAGTAGGAGGATTAAACACCGGGGAGCTGTTTTTT CASSQVGGLNTGELFF
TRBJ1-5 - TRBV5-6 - TGTGCCGGCAGCACACAGGGCACCAATCAGCCCCAGCATTTT CAGSTQGTNQPQHF
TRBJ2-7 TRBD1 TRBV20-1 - TGCCCCGGGACAGGCTACGAGCAGTACTTC CPGTGYEQYF
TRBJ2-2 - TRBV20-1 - TGCAGTGCCTACCGCGGGGAGCTGTTTTTT CSAYRGELFF
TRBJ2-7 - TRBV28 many TGTGCCAGCAGTATCACTAGGGAGCAGTACTTC CASSITREQYF
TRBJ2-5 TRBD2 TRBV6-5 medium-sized TGTGCCAGCAGTACCGGACTAGCGGGAGGGCCGGAAGAGACCCAGTACTTC CASSTGLAGGPEETQYF
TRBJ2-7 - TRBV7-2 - TGTGCCAGCAGCTTAGTTGGAGCCTACGAGCAGTACTTC CASSLVGAYEQYF
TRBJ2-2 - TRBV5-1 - TGCGCCAGCAGCTTTAGGCAAACTGCGAACACCGGGGAGCTGTTTTTT CASSFRQTANTGELFF
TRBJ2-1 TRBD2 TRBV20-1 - TGCAGTGCTTTAAGTAAGACTAGCGGGAGATACAATGAGCAGTTCTTC CSALSKTSGRYNEQFF
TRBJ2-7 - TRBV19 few TGTGCCTCCTACGAGCAGTACTTC CASYEQYF
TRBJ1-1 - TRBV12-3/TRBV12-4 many TGTGCCAGCAGTCCATTCAACACTGAAGCTTTCTTT CASSPFNTEAFF
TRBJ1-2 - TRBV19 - TGTGCCAGTAGTCCGAGACAGAGCGGGGGCAACTATGGCTACACCTTC CASSPRQSGGNYGYTF
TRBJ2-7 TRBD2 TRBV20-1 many TGCAGTGCTAGAGATCCGGGGGGGCTCTACGAGCAGTACTTC CSARDPGGLYEQYF
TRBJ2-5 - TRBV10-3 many TGTGCCATCAGTGTGGTAGCGGAAGAGACCCAGTACTTC CAISVVAEETQYF
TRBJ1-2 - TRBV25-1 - TGTGCCAGCAGTGCTAGAGATCGAACGTCAGCATATGGCTACACCTTC CASSARDRTSAYGYTF
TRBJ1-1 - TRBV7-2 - TGTGCCAGCAGCTTAGGGGAAAGGGGGGAAGCTTTCTTT CASSLGERGEAFF
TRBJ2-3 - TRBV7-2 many TGTGCCAGCAGCTTACGACTAGTGGGGGCGGATACGCAGTATTTT CASSLRLVGADTQYF
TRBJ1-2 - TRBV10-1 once TGCGCCAGCAGTGGTGGACAGAATAACGATGGCTACACCTTC CASSGGQNNDGYTF
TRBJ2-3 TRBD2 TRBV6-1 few TGTGCCAGCAGCCTAGCGGGATTGATCACAGATACGCAGTATTTT CASSLAGLITDTQYF
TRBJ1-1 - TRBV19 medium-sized TGTGCCAGTAGTATACCGTGGGACACTGAAGCTTTCTTT CASSIPWDTEAFF
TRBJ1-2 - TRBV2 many TGTGCCGGTAGCCAGGGACCCTATGGCTACACCTTC CAGSQGPYGYTF
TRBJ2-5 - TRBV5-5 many TGTGCCTCCACCTGGGACTTCAGGATCCAAGAGACCCAGTACTTC CASTWDFRIQETQYF
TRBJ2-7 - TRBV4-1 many TGCGCCAGCAGCCAGCCGGGATTCTACGAGCAGTACTTC CASSQPGFYEQYF
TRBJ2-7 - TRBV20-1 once TGCAGTGCTAGAGATGTGGGGGCCAGGGTCGAGCAGTACTTC CSARDVGARVEQYF
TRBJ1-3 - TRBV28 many TGTGCCAGCGGCCCCTGGGGCTCTGGAAACACCATATATTTT CASGPWGSGNTIYF
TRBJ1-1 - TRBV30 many TGTGCCTGGAGTGTACTGAGGGGCACTGAAGCTTTCTTT CAWSVLRGTEAFF
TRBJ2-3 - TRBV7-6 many TGTGCCAGCAGCTTAGGTCGGGATACGCAGTATTTT CASSLGRDTQYF
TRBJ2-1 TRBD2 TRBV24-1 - TGTGCCACCAGCCCACCGGGACTAGACTACAATGAGCAGTTCTTC CATSPPGLDYNEQFF
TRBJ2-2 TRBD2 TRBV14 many TGTGCCAGCAGCCCTAGCGGGAGAGGCACCGGGGAGCTGTTTTTT CASSPSGRGTGELFF
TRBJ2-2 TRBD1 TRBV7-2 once TGTGCCAGCAGCCCAGGACAGGGGAGCACCGGGGAGCTGTTTTTT CASSPGQGSTGELFF
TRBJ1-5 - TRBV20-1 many TGCAGTGCTAGAGAAGGGGGGGGCAGGGGAAATCAGCCCCAGCATTTT CSAREGGGRGNQPQHF
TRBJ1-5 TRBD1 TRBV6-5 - TGTGCCAGCAGTTACTCGGAGTCCGGGACAGGGGGTAAACAGCCCCAGCATTTT CASSYSESGTGGKQPQHF
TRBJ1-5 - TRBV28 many TGTGCCAGCAGTTCCTCGGGCCAGCCCCAGCATTTT CASSSSGQPQHF
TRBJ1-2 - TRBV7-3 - TGTGCCAGCAGCTTAGGCTACAGCGGGAACTATGGCTACACCTTC CASSLGYSGNYGYTF
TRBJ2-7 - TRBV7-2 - TGTGCCAGCAGCTTACGCTCGGAAGCTCGATCCTACGAGCAGTACTTC CASSLRSEARSYEQYF
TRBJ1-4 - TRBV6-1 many TGTGCCAGCAGTGAAGTTGACGGGGGATCTAATGAAAAACTGTTTTTT CASSEVDGGSNEKLFF
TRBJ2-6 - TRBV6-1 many TGTGCCAGCATCGAGGGCGCCGGGGCCAACGTCCTGACTTTC CASIEGAGANVLTF
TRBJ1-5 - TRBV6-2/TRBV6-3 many TGTGCCAGCAGTTACAATCCGCTATCTAGACAGTATAGCAATCAGCCCCAGCATTTT CASSYNPLSRQYSNQPQHF
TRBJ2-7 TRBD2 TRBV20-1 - TGCAGTGCTAGGCCCGGGACTAGCGACAATTTATTCTACGAGCAGTACTTC CSARPGTSDNLFYEQYF
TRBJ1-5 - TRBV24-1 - TGTGCCACCAGTGGACCCTCCAATCAGCCCCAGCATTTT CATSGPSNQPQHF
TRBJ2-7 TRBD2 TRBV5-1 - TGTGCCAGCAGCCACACTAGCGGGAGAACCTACGAGCAGTACTTC CASSHTSGRTYEQYF
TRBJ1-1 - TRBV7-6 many TGTGCCAGCAGCTTAGCAGGGTACACTGAAGCTTTCTTT CASSLAGYTEAFF
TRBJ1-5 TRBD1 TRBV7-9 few TGTGCCAGCAGCTTAGATGGCAGGGGGCGCCTTCAGCCCCAGCATTTT CASSLDGRGRLQPQHF
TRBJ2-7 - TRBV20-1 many TGCAGTGCTAGAGATTTCCAACAGGGTTACGGCGAGCAGTACTTC CSARDFQQGYGEQYF
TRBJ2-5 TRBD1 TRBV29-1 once TGCAGCGTTCAGTCGACAGGGAGCGAAGAGACCCAGTACTTC CSVQSTGSEETQYF
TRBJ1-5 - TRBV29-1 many TGCAGCGTTGGGGATTCTGAGTGGCCCCAGCATTTT CSVGDSEWPQHF
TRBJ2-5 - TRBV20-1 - TGCAGTGCTAGTACGCAGGTTGGTCAGCCCCAGTACTTC CSASTQVGQPQYF